This T cell receptor beta chain was retrieved from a study of graft-versus-host responses after intestinal transplantation. This clone was seen a single time. Its specificity is unknown. Trimming left V 0 bases short and J 9 bases short, with 6 bases between. Germline CDR1 reads SGHAT; CDR2 reads FQDESV (reference sequence). The CDR3 runs 11 residues. Here immunoSEQ multiplex PCR was the method, and the copy in TCRdb shows in-frame clones only, minus some. Altogether about 120,000 clones are present, over 85% being singletons, with the ten largest covering over 0.1%. This sample comprised unstimulated CD4+ T cells sorted from spleen or lymph node cells, obtained before intestinal transplant. The chain links TRBV11-1 to TRBJ2-7; D remains ambiguous. The clonotype was recovered from a human donor who received an intestinal transplant. CDR3 protein: CASSLAAGQYF. The CDR3 DNA sequence: TGTGCCAGCAGCTTAGCGGCTGGGCAGTACTTC.